These 7 T cell receptor beta chains originate from one sample sequenced in a study of vaccination effects on CD4 cells after COVID-19. Here immunoSEQ multiplex PCR was the method, and the copy in TCRdb shows in-frame clones only, minus some. Here the sample spans some 15,000 clones, over 60% being singletons. Antigen-specific CD4+ T cells were expanded (with viral peptide pools) by the ViraFEST assay ahead of sequencing. The culture ran for 10 days before CD4+ T cells were isolated. PCR-confirmed SARS-CoV-2 infection occurred in the person between March and December 2020. Participants received two doses of either the BNT162b2 or mRNA-1273 vaccine. Their antigens are not known. Here the sequenced sample was CD4+ T cells from PBMCs cultured with HCoV-NL63 spike peptides, taken after COVID-19 vaccination. All receptors derive from a human donor who had a prior SARS-CoV-2 infection.

The chain combines TRBV19 with TRBJ1-3; D is perhaps TRBD1 (6 bases). Germline V CDR1 and CDR2: LNHDA, SQIVND (reference sequence). This CDR3 is built from 16 residues. The germline V and J ends were trimmed by 7 bases and 0 bases, with 16 bases remaining between them. The CDR3 nucleotides read TGTGCCAGTACTTCGAGGGGGGGGAACTCTGGAAACACCATATATTTT. Its translation: CASTSRGGNSGNTIYF.

The V call is TRBV2, the J call TRBJ1-6; D is ambiguous. Trimming took 6 bases from V and 10 from J, leaving 13 bases between them. Germline loops: CDR1 SNHLY, CDR2 FYNNEI. CDR3 size: 13 residues. CDR3 bases: TGTGCCAGCAGCCTAAACATGGGGTCACCCCTCCACTTT. Its translation: CASSLNMGSPLHF. Full variable domain (remainder filled in from reference TRBV2 and TRBJ1-6): EPEVTQTPSHQVTQMGQEVILRCVPISNHLYFYWYRQILGQKVEFLVSFYNNEISEKSEIFDDQFSVERPDGSNFTLKIRSTKLEDSAMYFCASSLNMGSPLHFGNGTRLTVT.

The rearrangement uses TRBV5-1 and TRBJ2-5, with 11 bases that match TRBD2. The V gene end was trimmed by 6 bases and the J gene end by 2 bases; junction bases not matched to a gene: 3. Germline CDR1 reads SGHRS; CDR2 reads YFSETQ. The CDR3 is 14 residues long. The CDR3 sequence is CASTLAGGQETQYF. The CDR3 nucleotides are TGCGCCAGCACGTTAGCGGGGGGGCAAGAGACCCAGTACTTC.

This clone was seen only a few times. CDR3 nucleotides: TGTGCCTTACCAAGGGGGCGAGTGATGGGGGACACTGAAGCTTTCTTT. Its protein product is CALPRGRVMGDTEAFF. V and J are TRBV30 and TRBJ1-1; 7 bases fit TRBD1. Per the germline V gene, CDR1 is GTSNPN and CDR2 is SVGIG (reference sequence). J gave up 3 bases and V 7 bases, and 17 bases lay outside the gene matches. This CDR3 has 16 amino acids.

This clone was seen a single time. V usage is TRBV10-3 and J usage is TRBJ2-2; TRBD2 matches at 12 bases. Germline CDR1 and CDR2: ENHRY and SYGVKD. The length of the CDR3 is 20 residues. V shed 4 bases, J shed 4 bases, and the junction held 16 bases outside the gene matches. The CDR3 here is CAISGIVVSSGRASTGELFF. The CDR3 nucleotides read TGTGCCATCAGTGGAATAGTGGTGTCTAGCGGGAGGGCAAGCACCGGGGAGCTGTTTTTT.

The CDR3 region is CATSRGPPGQTNQPQHF. The CDR3 nucleotides are TGTGCCACCAGCAGAGGCCCACCAGGGCAGACCAATCAGCCCCAGCATTTT. The chain links TRBV15 to TRBJ1-5, with D maybe TRBD1 (5 bases). This CDR3 contains 17 residues. Germline V gene sequence: CDR1 LNHNV, CDR2 YYDKDF (reference sequence). Trimming took off 1 base at V and 3 bases at J, with 16 bases between the two ends.

The genes are TRBV9 and TRBJ2-2; D might be TRBD2 (5 bases). Trimming stripped 3 bases from V and 0 bases from J, with 9 bases between. From germline, CDR1 is SGDLS and CDR2 YYNGEE. The CDR3 is 15 amino acids. CDR3 nucleotide sequence: TGTGCCAGCAGCGACCGAGGGTCGAACACCGGGGAGCTGTTTTTT. Encoded protein: CASSDRGSNTGELFF.